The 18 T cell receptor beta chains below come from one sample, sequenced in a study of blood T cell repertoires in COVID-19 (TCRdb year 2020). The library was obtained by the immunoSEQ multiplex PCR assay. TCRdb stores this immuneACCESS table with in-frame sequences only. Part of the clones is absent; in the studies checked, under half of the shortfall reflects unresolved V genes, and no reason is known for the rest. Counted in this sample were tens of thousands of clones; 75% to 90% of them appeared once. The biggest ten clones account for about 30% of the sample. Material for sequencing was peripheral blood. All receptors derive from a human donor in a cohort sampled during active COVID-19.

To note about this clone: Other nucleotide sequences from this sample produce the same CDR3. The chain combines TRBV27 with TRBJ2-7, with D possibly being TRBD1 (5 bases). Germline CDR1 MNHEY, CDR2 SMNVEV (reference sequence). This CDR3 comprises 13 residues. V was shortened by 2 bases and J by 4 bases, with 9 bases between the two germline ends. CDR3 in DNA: TGTGCCAGCAGTTTAGCCCAGGGATACGAGCAGTACTTC. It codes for CASSLAQGYEQYF.

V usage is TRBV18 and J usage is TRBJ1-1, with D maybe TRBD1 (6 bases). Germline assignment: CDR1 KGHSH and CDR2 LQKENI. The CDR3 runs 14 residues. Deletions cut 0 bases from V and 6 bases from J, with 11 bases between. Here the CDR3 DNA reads TGTGCCAGCTCACCACCGAGGGGGAGTCCTGAAGCTTTCTTT. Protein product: CASSPPRGSPEAFF. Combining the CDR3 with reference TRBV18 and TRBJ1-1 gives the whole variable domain NAGVMQNPRHLVRRRGQEARLRCSPMKGHSHVYWYRQLPEEGLKFMVYLQKENIIDESGMPKERFSAEFPKEGPSILRIQQVVRGDSAAYFCASSPPRGSPEAFFGQGTRLTVV.

In nucleotides, the CDR3 is TGTGCCAGTAGTAGAGTAGCGGGGGGGCGAACCGGGGAGCTGTTTTTT. Protein sequence: CASSRVAGGRTGELFF. J is TRBJ2-2 and V is TRBV19, with 11 bases identical to TRBD2. J gave up 5 bases and V 4 bases, and 6 bases lay outside the gene matches. CDR1 and CDR2 (germline): LNHDA, SQIVND (reference sequence). The CDR3 runs 16 residues.

CDR3 coding DNA: TGCGCCAGCATTCCTGGGGGGGGGAACACTGAAGCTTTCTTT. Translation: CASIPGGGNTEAFF. The chain employs TRBV10-2 and TRBJ1-1, with TRBD1 as a possible D gene (5 bases). Trimming pared 7 bases from V and 1 base from J, leaving 13 bases between. This CDR3 has 14 amino acids. CDR1 and CDR2 (germline): WSHSY, SAAADI.

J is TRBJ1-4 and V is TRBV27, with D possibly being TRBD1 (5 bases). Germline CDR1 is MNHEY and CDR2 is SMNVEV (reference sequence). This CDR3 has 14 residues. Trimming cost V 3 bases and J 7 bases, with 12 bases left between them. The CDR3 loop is CASSFSRDSEKLFF. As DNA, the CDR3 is TGTGCCAGCAGTTTTAGCAGGGATTCTGAAAAACTGTTTTTT. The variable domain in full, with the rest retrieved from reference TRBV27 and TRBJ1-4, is EAQVTQNPRYLITVTGKKLTVTCSQNMNHEYMSWYRQDPGLGLRQIYYSMNVEVTDKGDVPEGYKVSRKEKRNFPLILESPSPNQTSLYFCASSFSRDSEKLFFGSGTQLSVL.

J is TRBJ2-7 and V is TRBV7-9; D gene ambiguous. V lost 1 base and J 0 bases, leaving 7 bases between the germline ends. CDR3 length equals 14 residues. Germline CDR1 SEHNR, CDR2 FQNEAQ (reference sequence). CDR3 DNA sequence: TGTGCCAGCAGCTTAGGCGAGAGCTCCTACGAGCAGTACTTC. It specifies CASSLGESSYEQYF.

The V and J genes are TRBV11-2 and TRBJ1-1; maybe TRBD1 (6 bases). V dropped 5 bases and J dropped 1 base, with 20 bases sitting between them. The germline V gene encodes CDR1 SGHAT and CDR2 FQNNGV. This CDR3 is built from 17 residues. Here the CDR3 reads CASSPGASLYQNTEAFF. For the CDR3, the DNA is TGTGCCAGCAGCCCAGGGGCCAGCTTATACCAGAACACTGAAGCTTTCTTT.

The CDR3 reads CASSLQAGAAEEQYF. The CDR3 bases are TGTGCCAGCAGCTTACAAGCGGGGGCCGCGGAGGAGCAGTACTTC. The chain recombines TRBV11-1 with TRBJ2-7; 8 bases map to TRBD2. This CDR3 is built from 15 residues. With V trimmed by 2 bases and J by 7 bases, 10 bases remained unmatched. The germline V gene encodes CDR1 SGHAT and CDR2 FQDESV (reference sequence).

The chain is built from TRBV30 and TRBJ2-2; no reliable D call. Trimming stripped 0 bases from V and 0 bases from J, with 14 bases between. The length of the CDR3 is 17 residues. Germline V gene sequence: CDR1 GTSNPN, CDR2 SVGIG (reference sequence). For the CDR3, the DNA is TGTGCCTGGAGTGTAAATCGCGGCGGTGCGAACACCGGGGAGCTGTTTTTT. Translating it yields CAWSVNRGGANTGELFF.

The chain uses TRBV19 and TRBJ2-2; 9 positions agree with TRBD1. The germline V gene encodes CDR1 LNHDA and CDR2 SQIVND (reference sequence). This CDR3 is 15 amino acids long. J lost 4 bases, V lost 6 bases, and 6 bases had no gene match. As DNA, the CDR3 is TGTGCCAGTAGGAGGACAGGGGTACTCACCGGGGAGCTGTTTTTT. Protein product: CASRRTGVLTGELFF.

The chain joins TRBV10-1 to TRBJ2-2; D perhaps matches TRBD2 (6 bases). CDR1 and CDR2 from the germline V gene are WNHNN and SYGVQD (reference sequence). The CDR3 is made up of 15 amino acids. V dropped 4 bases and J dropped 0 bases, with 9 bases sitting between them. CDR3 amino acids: CASSVGGANTGELFF. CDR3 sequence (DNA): TGCGCCAGCAGTGTCGGGGGTGCGAACACCGGGGAGCTGTTTTTT.

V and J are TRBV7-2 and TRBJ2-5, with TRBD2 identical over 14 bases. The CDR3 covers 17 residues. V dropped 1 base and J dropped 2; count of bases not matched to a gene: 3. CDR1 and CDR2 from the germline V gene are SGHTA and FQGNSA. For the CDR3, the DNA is TGTGCCAGCAGCTTAGGGAGGACTAGCGGGGGGCAAGAGACCCAGTACTTC. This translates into CASSLGRTSGGQETQYF.

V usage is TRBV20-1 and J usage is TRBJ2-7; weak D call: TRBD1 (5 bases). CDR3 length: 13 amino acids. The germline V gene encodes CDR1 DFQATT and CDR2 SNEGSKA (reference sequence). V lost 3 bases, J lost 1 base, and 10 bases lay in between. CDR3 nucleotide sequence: TGCAGTGCTAGTAATAGGGGTTCCTACGAGCAGTACTTC. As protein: CSASNRGSYEQYF.

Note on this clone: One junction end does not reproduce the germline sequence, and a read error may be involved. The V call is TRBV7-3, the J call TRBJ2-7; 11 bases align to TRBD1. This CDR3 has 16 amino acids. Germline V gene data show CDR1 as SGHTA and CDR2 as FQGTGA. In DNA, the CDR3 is TGTGCCAGCAGCGAAGGGACAGGGGGGAAAGGATGGAGTTTGCACTTC. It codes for CASSEGTGGKGWSLHF.

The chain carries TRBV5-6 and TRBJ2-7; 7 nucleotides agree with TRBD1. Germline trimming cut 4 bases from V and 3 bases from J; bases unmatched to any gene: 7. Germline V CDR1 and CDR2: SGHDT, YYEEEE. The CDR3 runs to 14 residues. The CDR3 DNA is TGTGCCAGCAGCGATTTGGGACAGATCTACGAGCAGTACTTC. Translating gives CASSDLGQIYEQYF. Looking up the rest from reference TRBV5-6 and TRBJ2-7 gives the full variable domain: DAGVTQSPTHLIKTRGQQVTLRCSPKSGHDTVSWYQQALGQGPQFIFQYYEEEERQRGNFPDRFSGHQFPNYSSELNVNALLLGDSALYLCASSDLGQIYEQYFGPGTRLTVT.

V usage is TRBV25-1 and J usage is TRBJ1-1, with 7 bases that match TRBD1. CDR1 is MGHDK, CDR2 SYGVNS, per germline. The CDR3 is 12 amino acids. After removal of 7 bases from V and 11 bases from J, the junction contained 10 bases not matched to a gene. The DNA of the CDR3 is TGTGCCAGCACCGTGGCAGGGGGACGGGCTTTCTTT. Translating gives CASTVAGGRAFF.

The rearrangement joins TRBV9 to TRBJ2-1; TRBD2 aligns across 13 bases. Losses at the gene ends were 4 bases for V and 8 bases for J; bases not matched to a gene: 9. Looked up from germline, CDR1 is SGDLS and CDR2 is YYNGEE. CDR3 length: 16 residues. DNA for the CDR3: TGTGCCAGCAGCTCAAGACTAGCGGGGGGAATGCATGAGCAGTTCTTC. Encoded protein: CASSSRLAGGMHEQFF.

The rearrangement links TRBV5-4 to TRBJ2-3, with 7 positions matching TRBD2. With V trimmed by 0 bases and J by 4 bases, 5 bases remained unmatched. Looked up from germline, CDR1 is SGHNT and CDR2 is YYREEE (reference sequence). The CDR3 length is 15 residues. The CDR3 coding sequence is TGTGCCAGCAGCTTGGGTACTAGCGTGTCAGATACGCAGTATTTT. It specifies CASSLGTSVSDTQYF.